This TCR beta chain was observed in a study of lymphopenia after photon versus proton radiotherapy. A word on this clone: Its antigen is not known.

V shed 4 bases and J 5 bases; nucleotides not matched to a gene: 8. Germline CDR1 PRHDT, CDR2 FYEKMQ (reference sequence). The CDR3 runs 15 residues. Findings and caveats of the study: Post-nadir TCR diversity decline inversely tracked overall survival among those who died. Proton therapy kept repertoires fairly stable, unlike photons, which gained effector/memory cells. Post-nadir diversity loss with photons came from oligoclonal expansion, particularly CD8+ Temra cells. Authors raise, but do not show, better survival with proton therapy.

Generated by immunoSEQ multiplex PCR, the TCRdb table keeps only in-frame clones and is missing some. Among tens of thousands of clones listed, 85% were seen once. The chain is built from TRBV13 and TRBJ2-7; 10 bases align to TRBD1. This sequence was found in a man aged 40-55 years with gastric cancer. The material sequenced was peripheral blood, taken from a patient treated with photon-based radiotherapy. CDR3 sequence (DNA): TGTGCCAGCAGCTCGAAGGGGGACAGGGGACACGAGCAGTACTTC. Amino acids: CASSSKGDRGHEQYF. The full variable domain, rest sourced from reference TRBV13 and TRBJ2-7, is AAGVIQSPRHLIKEKRETATLKCYPIPRHDTVYWYQQGPGQDPQFLISFYEKMQSDKGSIPDRFSAQQFSDYHSELNMSSLELGDSALYFCASSSKGDRGHEQYFGPGTRLTVT.